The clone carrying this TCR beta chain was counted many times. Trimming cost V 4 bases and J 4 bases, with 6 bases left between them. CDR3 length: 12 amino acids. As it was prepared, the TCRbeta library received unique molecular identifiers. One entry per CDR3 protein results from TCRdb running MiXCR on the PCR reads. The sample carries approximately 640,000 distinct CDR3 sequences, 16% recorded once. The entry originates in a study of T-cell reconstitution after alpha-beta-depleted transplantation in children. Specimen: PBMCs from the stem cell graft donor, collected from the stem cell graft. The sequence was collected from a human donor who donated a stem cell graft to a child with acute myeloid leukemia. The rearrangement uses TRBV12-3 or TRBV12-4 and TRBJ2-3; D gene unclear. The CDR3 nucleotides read TGTGCCAGCAGTTCCACCCCAGATACGCAGTATTTT. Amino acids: CASSSTPDTQYF.